The entry that follows covers one T cell receptor beta chain sequence. Participants spanned ages about 18 to 90 years and resided in about two dozen US areas. Clinical histories supplied by participants themselves formed the basis of cohort assignment. Original processing notes: Using reference gene primer amplification, nucleated cell counts were estimated. Measured with immunoSEQ multiplex PCR; TCRdb has only the in-frame clones, and not every one. V, J and clone size reflect that table, while D and trimming were determined from the DNA. The profile shows 270,000 or so clones, about 80% of them singletons. These data originate in a study of blood T cell repertoires in COVID-19. The germline V gene has CDR1 SGHRS and CDR2 YFSETQ. V shed 5 bases, J shed 5 bases, and the junction held 6 bases outside the gene matches. CDR3 length equals 14 residues.

The rearrangement uses TRBV5-1 and TRBJ2-5, with 10 bases aligning to TRBD1. The sample consisted of PBMCs or T cells enriched from blood (not recorded which). The clonotype was recovered from a man aged 45-60 years who had recovered from COVID-19. The CDR3 loop is CASSRQGAGETQYF. For the CDR3, the DNA is TGCGCCAGCAGTCGACAGGGGGCCGGCGAGACCCAGTACTTC.